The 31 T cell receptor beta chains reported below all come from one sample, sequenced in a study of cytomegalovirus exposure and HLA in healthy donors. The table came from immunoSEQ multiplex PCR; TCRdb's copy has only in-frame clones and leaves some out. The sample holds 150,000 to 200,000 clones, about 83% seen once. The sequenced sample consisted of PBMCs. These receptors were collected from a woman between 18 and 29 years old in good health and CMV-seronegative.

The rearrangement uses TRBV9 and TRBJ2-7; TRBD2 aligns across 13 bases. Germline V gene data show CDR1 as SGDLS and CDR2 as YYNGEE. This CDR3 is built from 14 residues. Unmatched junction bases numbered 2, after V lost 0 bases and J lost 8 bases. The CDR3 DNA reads TGTGCCAGCAGCGTAGAGGGACTAGCGGGGAAGCAGTACTTC. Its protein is CASSVEGLAGKQYF.

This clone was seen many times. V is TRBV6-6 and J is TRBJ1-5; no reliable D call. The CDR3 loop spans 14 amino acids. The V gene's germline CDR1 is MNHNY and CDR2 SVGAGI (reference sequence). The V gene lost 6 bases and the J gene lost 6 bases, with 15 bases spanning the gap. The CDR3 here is CASSPKEAGQPQHF. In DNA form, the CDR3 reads TGTGCCAGCAGCCCCAAGGAGGCGGGTCAGCCCCAGCATTTT.

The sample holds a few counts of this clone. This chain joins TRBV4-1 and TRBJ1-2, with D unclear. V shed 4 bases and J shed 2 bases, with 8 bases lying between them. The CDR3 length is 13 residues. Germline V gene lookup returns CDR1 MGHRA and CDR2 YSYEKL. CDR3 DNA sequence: TGCGCCAGCAGCCGAGGCGGGAACTATGGCTACACCTTC. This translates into CASSRGGNYGYTF.

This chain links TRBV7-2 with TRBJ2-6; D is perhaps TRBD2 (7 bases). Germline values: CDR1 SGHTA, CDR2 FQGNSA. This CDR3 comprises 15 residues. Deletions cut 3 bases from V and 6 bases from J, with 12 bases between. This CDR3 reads CASSFRGAEANVLTF. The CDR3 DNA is TGTGCCAGCAGCTTCCGGGGGGCTGAGGCCAACGTCCTGACTTTC.

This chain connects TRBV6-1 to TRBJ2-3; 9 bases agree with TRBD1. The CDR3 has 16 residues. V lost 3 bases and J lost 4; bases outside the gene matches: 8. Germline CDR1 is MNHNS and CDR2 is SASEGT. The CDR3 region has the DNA TGTGCCAGCAGTGACATGCCGGGACAGGGTTCAGATACGCAGTATTTT. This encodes CASSDMPGQGSDTQYF.

The CDR3: CASSLDRETEAFF. DNA of the CDR3: TGTGCCAGCAGCTTAGACAGGGAGACTGAAGCTTTCTTT. V gene TRBV7-7 combines with J gene TRBJ1-1; D is perhaps TRBD1 (6 bases). V lost 1 base and J 5 bases, leaving 8 bases between the germline ends. Germline V gene sequence: CDR1 SSHAT, CDR2 FNYEAQ (reference sequence). The CDR3 contains 13 residues.

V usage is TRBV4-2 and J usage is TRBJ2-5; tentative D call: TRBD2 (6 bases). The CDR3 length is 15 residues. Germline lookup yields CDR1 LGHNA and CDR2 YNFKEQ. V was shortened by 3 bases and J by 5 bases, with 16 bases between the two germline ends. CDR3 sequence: CASSHSPGGGETQYF. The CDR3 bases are TGTGCCAGCAGCCATTCCCCCGGGGGTGGGGAGACCCAGTACTTC.

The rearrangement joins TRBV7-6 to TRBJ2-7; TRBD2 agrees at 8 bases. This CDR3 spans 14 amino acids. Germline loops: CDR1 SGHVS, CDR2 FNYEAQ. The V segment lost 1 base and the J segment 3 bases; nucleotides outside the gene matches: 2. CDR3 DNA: TGTGCCAGCAGCTTAGTCGCGGGAGGCTACGAGCAGTACTTC. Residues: CASSLVAGGYEQYF.

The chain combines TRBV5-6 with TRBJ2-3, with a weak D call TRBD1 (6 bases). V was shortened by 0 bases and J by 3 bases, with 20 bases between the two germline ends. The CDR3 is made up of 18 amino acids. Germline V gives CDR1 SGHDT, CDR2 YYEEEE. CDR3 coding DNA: TGTGCCAGCAGCTTGGCCGTTGGCAGGGGATCGTCAACAGATACGCAGTATTTT. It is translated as CASSLAVGRGSSTDTQYF.

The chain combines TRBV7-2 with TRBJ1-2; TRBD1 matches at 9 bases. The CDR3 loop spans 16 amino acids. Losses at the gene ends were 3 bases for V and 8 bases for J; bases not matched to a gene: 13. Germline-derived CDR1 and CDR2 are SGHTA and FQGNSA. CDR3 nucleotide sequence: TGTGCCAGCAGCTTCACCGGGACAGGGATCCTGAGCGGCTACACCTTC. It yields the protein CASSFTGTGILSGYTF.

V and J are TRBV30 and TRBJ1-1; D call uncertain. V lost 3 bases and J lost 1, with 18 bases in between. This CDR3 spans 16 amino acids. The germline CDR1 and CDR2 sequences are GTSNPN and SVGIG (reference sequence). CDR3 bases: TGTGCCTGGAGAGCGGCCCGAGCCCTCTCGAACACTGAAGCTTTCTTT. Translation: CAWRAARALSNTEAFF.

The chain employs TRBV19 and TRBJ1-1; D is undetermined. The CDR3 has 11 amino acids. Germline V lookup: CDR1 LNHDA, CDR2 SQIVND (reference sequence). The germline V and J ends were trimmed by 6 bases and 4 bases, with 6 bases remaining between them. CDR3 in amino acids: CASRQVTEAFF. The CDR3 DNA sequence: TGTGCCAGTAGACAAGTCACTGAAGCTTTCTTT.

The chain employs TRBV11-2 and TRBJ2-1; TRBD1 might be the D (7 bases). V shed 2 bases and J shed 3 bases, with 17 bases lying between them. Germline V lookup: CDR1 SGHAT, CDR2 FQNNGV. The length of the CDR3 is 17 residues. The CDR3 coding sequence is TGTGCCAGCAGCTTAACCAGGGGGGCTGCCGTCTACAATGAGCAGTTCTTC. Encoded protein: CASSLTRGAAVYNEQFF.

The CDR3 loop reads CASSDPTGTGNTIYF. CDR3 nucleotide sequence: TGTGCCAGCAGTGACCCGACAGGGACTGGAAACACCATATATTTT. The chain couples TRBV25-1 to TRBJ1-3; 7 bases map to TRBD1. Per germline, CDR1 MGHDK and CDR2 SYGVNS. V lost 3 bases to trimming and J lost 2 bases; unmatched junction nucleotides: 4. The CDR3 has 15 residues.

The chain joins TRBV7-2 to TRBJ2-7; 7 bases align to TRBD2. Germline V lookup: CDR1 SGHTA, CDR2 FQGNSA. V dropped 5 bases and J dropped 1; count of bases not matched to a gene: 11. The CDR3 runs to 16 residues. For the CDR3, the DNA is TGTGCCAGCAGCCCAGTGGGTTCGCGGGGGTCCTACGAGCAGTACTTC. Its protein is CASSPVGSRGSYEQYF.

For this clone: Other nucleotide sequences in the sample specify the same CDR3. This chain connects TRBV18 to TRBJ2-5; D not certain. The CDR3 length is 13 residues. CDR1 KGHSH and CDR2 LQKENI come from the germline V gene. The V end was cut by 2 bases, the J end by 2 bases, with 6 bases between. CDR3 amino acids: CASSPGLQETQYF. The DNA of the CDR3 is TGTGCCAGCTCACCAGGGCTTCAAGAGACCCAGTACTTC.

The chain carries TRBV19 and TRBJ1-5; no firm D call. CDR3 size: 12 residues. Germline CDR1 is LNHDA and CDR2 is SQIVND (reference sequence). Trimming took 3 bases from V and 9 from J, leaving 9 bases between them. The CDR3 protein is CASSIALRPQHF. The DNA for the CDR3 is TGTGCCAGTAGTATCGCGTTGCGGCCCCAGCATTTT.

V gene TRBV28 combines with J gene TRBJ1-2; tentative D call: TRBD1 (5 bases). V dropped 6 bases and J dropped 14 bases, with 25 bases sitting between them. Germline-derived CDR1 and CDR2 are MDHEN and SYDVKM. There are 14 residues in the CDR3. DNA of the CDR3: TGTGCCAGCAGCAGTTCCCCCGGGACCGGGGGTGGTACCTTC. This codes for CASSSSPGTGGGTF.

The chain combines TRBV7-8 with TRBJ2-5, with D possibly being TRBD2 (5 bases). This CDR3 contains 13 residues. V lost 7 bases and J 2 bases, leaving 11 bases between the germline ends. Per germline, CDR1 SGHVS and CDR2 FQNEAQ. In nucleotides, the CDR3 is TGTGCCAGCACCTGGGAGATTCAAGAGACCCAGTACTTC. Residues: CASTWEIQETQYF.

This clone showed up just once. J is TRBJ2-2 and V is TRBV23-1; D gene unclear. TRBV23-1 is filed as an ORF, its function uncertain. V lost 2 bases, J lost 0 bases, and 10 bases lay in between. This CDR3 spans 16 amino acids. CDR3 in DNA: TGCGCCAGCAGTCAACGGAACAGTTCGAACACCGGGGAGCTGTTTTTT. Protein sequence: CASSQRNSSNTGELFF.

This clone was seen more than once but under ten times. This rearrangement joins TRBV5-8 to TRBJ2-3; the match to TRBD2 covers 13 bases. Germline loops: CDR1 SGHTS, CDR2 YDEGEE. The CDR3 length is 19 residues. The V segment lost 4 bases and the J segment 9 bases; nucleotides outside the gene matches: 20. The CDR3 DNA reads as TGTGCCAGCAGCCGGGGACTAGCGGGGTACAACCGAGGGGGGAGGACGCAGTATTTT. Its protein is CASSRGLAGYNRGGRTQYF.

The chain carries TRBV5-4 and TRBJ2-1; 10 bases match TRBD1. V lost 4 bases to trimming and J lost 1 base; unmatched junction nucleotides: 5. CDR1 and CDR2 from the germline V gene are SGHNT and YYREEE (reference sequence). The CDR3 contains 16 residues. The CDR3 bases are TGTGCCAGCAGCCTAAGGACAGGGGGATCCTACAATGAGCAGTTCTTC. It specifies CASSLRTGGSYNEQFF.

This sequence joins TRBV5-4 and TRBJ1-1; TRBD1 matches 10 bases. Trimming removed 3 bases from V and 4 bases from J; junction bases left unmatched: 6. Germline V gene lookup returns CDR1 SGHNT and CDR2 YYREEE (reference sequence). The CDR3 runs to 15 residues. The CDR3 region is CASSSRTGGGTEAFF. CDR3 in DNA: TGTGCCAGCAGCTCTCGGACAGGGGGAGGCACTGAAGCTTTCTTT.

The CDR3 DNA sequence: TGTGCCAGCAGCTTCACGGGCTACGAGCAGTACTTC. It is translated as CASSFTGYEQYF. This chain links TRBV5-4 with TRBJ2-7; D unresolved. Germline V gene sequence: CDR1 SGHNT, CDR2 YYREEE (reference sequence). The V end lost 2 bases, the J end lost 3 bases, and 6 bases lay between the germline ends. There are 12 residues in the CDR3.

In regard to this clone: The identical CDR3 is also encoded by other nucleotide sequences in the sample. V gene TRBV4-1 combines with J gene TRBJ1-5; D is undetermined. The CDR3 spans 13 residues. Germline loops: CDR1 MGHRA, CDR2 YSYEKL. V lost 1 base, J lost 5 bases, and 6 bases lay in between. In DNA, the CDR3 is TGCGCCAGCAGCCAAGGCGAATATCAGCCCCAGCATTTT. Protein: CASSQGEYQPQHF.

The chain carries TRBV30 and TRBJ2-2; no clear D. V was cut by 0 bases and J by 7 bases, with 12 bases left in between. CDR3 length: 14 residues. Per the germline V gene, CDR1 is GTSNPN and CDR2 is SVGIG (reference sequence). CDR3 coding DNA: TGTGCCTGGAGTGTACGGTCGTCTAGCGGGGAGCTGTTTTTT. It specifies CAWSVRSSSGELFF.

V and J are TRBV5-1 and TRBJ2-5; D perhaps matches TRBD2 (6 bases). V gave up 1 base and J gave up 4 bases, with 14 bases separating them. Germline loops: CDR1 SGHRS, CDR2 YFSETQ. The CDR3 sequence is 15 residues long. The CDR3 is CASSLFGGRGETQYF. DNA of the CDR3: TGCGCCAGCAGCTTGTTCGGGGGACGAGGAGAGACCCAGTACTTC. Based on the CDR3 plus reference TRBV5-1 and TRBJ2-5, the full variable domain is KAGVTQTPRYLIKTRGQQVTLSCSPISGHRSVSWYQQTPGQGLQFLFEYFSETQRNKGNFPGRFSGRQFSNSRSEMNVSTLELGDSALYLCASSLFGGRGETQYFGPGTRLLVL.

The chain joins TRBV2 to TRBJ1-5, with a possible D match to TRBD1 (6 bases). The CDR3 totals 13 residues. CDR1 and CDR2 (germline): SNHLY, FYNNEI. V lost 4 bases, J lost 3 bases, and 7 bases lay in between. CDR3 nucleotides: TGTGCCAGCAGTGGGGACATCAATCAGCCCCAGCATTTT. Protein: CASSGDINQPQHF.

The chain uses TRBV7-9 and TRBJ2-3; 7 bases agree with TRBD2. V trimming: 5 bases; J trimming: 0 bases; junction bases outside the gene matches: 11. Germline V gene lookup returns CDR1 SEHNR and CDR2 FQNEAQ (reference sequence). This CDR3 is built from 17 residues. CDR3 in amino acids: CASSLRASGPSTDTQYF. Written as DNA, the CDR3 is TGTGCCAGCAGCCTTCGGGCTAGCGGACCTAGCACAGATACGCAGTATTTT.

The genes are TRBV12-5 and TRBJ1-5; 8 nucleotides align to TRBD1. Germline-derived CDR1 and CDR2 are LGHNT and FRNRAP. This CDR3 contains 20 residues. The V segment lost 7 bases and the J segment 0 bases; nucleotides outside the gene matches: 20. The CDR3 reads CASAPLPGQEKIYSNQPQHF. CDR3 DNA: TGTGCTAGTGCTCCCCTCCCGGGACAGGAGAAAATTTATAGCAATCAGCCCCAGCATTTT.

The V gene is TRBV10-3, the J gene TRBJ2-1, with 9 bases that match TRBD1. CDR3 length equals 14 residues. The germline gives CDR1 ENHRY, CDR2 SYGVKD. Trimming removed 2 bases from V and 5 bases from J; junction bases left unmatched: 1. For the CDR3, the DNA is TGTGCCATCAGTGAGGGGACAGGGCACAATGAGCAGTTCTTC. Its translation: CAISEGTGHNEQFF.